The clone carrying this TCR beta chain has a count of ten or more. Its antigen is unknown. The library was built from about 0.4 ug RNA with molecular barcoded adaptors for alpha/delta and beta/gamma chains. A single record per CDR3 protein comes from TCRdb applying MiXCR to the reads. The data show tens of thousands of distinct CDR3 sequences, with around a fifth seen just once and about a sixth held by the top ten. The sample is drawn from a study of read filtering for tumor transcriptome and immune sequencing. Study-wide results and caveats: About four fifths of IR-seq clonotypes had a single read, yet these held roughly 3.7% of reads.

This CDR3 has 15 amino acids. Trimming took 9 bases from V and 5 from J, leaving 18 bases between them. Germline V gene lookup returns CDR1 KGHDR and CDR2 SFDVKD. V and J are TRBV24-1 and TRBJ1-4; tentatively, D is TRBD1 (5 bases). Sequences were obtained from a population of CD138-negative cells sorted from bone marrow. The clonotype comes from a donor aged 40 or older with multiple myeloma. Here the CDR3 DNA reads TGTGCCACCGCCAGTGGGGGGAATGGAAATGAAAAACTGTTTTTT. It encodes CATASGGNGNEKLFF.